These T cell receptor beta chains were read from a single sample in a study of blood T cell repertoires in COVID-19. Repertoires were generated with immunoSEQ multiplex PCR, while TCRdb's copy carries only in-frame clones and drops some. The top ten hold roughly 7.8% of the sample, which has roughly 250,000 clones, about 86% seen once. The sequencing sample was made of peripheral blood. Source of these receptors: a middle-aged man with active or convalescent COVID-19. CDR3s include the opening cysteine and the closing phenylalanine or tryptophan. D genes are given only for firm matches. The size of a clone is reported for some rows only, either as once, few or many, or as a class for expanded clones.

D gene	V gene	clone size	J gene	CDR3 protein	CDR3 DNA
-	TRBV7-3	-	TRBJ1-5	CASSAGRDQPQHF	TGTGCCAGCAGCGCGGGAAGGGATCAGCCCCAGCATTTT
-	TRBV9	-	TRBJ2-5	CASSRAIAETQYF	TGTGCCAGCAGCCGCGCTATCGCAGAGACCCAGTACTTC
-	TRBV18	-	TRBJ1-5	CASSPQEGSNQPQHF	TGTGCCAGCTCACCACAGGAGGGTAGCAATCAGCCCCAGCATTTT
TRBD1	TRBV6-5	-	TRBJ2-1	CASSSRGQGKYNEQFF	TGTGCCAGCAGTTCCCGCGGACAGGGGAAATACAATGAGCAGTTCTTC
-	TRBV7-3	-	TRBJ2-3	CASSYVRNTDTQYF	TGTGCCAGCAGCTACGTGAGAAACACAGATACGCAGTATTTT
-	TRBV30	-	TRBJ1-4	CAWSESGYANEKLFF	TGTGCCTGGAGCGAATCCGGGTATGCTAATGAAAAACTGTTTTTT
-	TRBV29-1	few	TRBJ1-2	CSVGGDTERYGYTF	TGCAGCGTGGGGGGGGACACCGAGAGGTATGGCTACACCTTC
TRBD1	TRBV27	-	TRBJ1-2	CASSLGHDRGHYYGYTF	TGTGCCAGCAGTTTAGGCCACGACAGGGGGCACTACTATGGCTACACCTTC
-	TRBV19	-	TRBJ2-2	CASSIASSGELFF	TGTGCCAGTAGTATAGCTAGCTCCGGGGAGCTGTTTTTT
-	TRBV6-1	-	TRBJ2-6	CASSEARGGAGANVLTF	TGTGCCAGCAGTGAAGCGAGGGGGGGGGCGGGGGCCAACGTCCTGACTTTC
-	TRBV11-2	-	TRBJ1-1	CASRRQGNTEAFF	TGTGCCAGCAGACGGCAGGGGAACACTGAAGCTTTCTTT
TRBD1	TRBV29-1	-	TRBJ1-2	CSVATGQGDYGYTF	TGCAGCGTCGCGACGGGACAGGGGGACTATGGCTACACCTTC
TRBD1	TRBV19	-	TRBJ1-5	CASRADRGLQPQHF	TGTGCCAGTAGGGCGGACAGGGGGCTTCAGCCCCAGCATTTT
TRBD1	TRBV7-8	-	TRBJ2-1	CASSFGRDRRLYNEQFF	TGTGCCAGCAGCTTCGGACGGGACAGGAGGCTGTACAATGAGCAGTTCTTC